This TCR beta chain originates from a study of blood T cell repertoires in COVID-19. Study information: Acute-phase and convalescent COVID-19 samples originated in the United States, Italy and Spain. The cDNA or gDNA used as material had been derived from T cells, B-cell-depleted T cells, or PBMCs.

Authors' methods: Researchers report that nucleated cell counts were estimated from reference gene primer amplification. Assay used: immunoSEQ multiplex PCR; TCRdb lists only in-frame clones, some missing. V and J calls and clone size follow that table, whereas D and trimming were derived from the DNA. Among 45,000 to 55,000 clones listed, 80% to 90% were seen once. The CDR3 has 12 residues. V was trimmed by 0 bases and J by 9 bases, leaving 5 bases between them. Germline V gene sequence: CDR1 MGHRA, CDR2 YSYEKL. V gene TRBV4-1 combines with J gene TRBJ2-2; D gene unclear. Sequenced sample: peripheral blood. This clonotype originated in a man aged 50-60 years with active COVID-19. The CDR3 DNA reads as TGCGCCAGCAGCCAAGAGAACAGGGAGCTGTTTTTT. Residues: CASSQENRELFF.